This passage covers 8 T cell receptor beta chains from one sample sequenced in a study of identical twins (dated by TCRdb to the mid-2010s). The library came from 5' RACE. Sequenced on an Illumina HiSeq 2000. TCRdb took the public reads, trimmed them with fastp at Q25, ran MiXCR for clone calling and kept in-frame beta chains. Every distinct CDR3 protein forms one entry, paired with its most common genes and DNA. The sample has 700,000 or so distinct CDR3 sequences on record, approximately 22% of them singletons. Roughly 4% of the sample belongs to the ten largest clones. Another study also made use of these data, one on T cells expressing NK-cell markers.

The sequenced sample consisted of PBMCs. These TCRs come from a woman under 30 in good health.

This clonotype was seen a few times. The chain employs TRBV5-1 and TRBJ2-5; TRBD1 matches 8 bases. The CDR3 loop spans 15 amino acids. Trimming removed 4 bases from V and 3 bases from J; junction bases left unmatched: 8. Germline CDR1 is SGHRS and CDR2 is YFSETQ. CDR3 residues: CASSAGQGGEETQYF. The CDR3 coding sequence is TGCGCCAGCAGCGCAGGACAGGGCGGTGAAGAGACCCAGTACTTC.

J is TRBJ2-1 and V is TRBV7-9, with D hard to call. This CDR3 is built from 16 residues. CDR1 and CDR2 from the germline V gene are SEHNR and FQNEAQ (reference sequence). V lost 5 bases to trimming and J lost 4 bases, with 18 bases between them. CDR3 sequence reads: CASSARVLKMYNEQFF. Written as DNA, the CDR3 is TGTGCCAGCAGCGCCCGAGTCCTCAAGATGTACAATGAGCAGTTCTTC.

The chain recombines TRBV25-1 with TRBJ2-1; 7 bases map to TRBD1. This CDR3 comprises 14 residues. Looked up from germline, CDR1 is MGHDK and CDR2 is SYGVNS. J gave up 7 bases and V 3 bases, and 6 bases lay outside the gene matches. The CDR3: CASSDYIQGNEQFF. For the CDR3, the DNA is TGTGCCAGCAGTGACTATATACAGGGGAATGAGCAGTTCTTC.

The chain joins TRBV10-1 to TRBJ1-2, with 9 positions matching TRBD1. Per germline, CDR1 WNHNN and CDR2 SYGVQD (reference sequence). The CDR3 has 18 amino acids. The V gene end was trimmed by 4 bases and the J gene end by 4 bases; junction bases not matched to a gene: 16. DNA for the CDR3: TGCGCCAGCAGTGTATTTGGGGACAGGGCGGTTGTCACCTATGGCTACACCTTC. It specifies CASSVFGDRAVVTYGYTF.

The chain combines TRBV6-1 with TRBJ2-7, with D perhaps given as TRBD1 or TRBD2 (5 bases each). The V gene's germline CDR1 is MNHNS and CDR2 SASEGT. This CDR3 spans 14 amino acids. Trimming removed 3 bases from V and 3 bases from J, with 12 bases in between. CDR3 DNA: TGTGCCAGCAGTGAGGGACCGCTGATCTACGAGCAGTACTTC. Translated: CASSEGPLIYEQYF.

The sample holds a few counts of this clonotype. V is TRBV12-3 or TRBV12-4 and J is TRBJ1-2; D remains ambiguous. The CDR3 consists of 14 residues. Trimming pared 8 bases from V and 8 bases from J, leaving 21 bases between. CDR3 DNA: TGTGCCAGCTCCCGGTCAGAAGGGTCGGGCGGCTACACCTTC. Protein sequence: CASSRSEGSGGYTF.

A single count supports this clonotype. The J gene is TRBJ2-3, the V gene TRBV7-9, with D tentatively TRBD2 (6 bases). The CDR3 consists of 16 residues. Germline V gene sequence: CDR1 SEHNR, CDR2 FQNEAQ (reference sequence). Trimming removed 5 bases from V and 5 bases from J, with 20 bases in between. The CDR3 spells CASSPPYGGVGDTQYF. CDR3 DNA: TGTGCCAGCAGCCCCCCCTACGGGGGAGTTGGAGATACGCAGTATTTT.

V usage is TRBV10-1 and J usage is TRBJ2-7; D is tentatively TRBD1 or TRBD2 (5 bases each). Germline lookup yields CDR1 WNHNN and CDR2 SYGVQD (reference sequence). The CDR3 sequence is 16 residues long. Trimming left V 0 bases short and J 2 bases short, with 14 bases between. DNA of the CDR3: TGCGCCAGCAGTGAGTCGAATCGGGGCAATACCTACGAGCAGTACTTC. Amino acid sequence: CASSESNRGNTYEQYF.